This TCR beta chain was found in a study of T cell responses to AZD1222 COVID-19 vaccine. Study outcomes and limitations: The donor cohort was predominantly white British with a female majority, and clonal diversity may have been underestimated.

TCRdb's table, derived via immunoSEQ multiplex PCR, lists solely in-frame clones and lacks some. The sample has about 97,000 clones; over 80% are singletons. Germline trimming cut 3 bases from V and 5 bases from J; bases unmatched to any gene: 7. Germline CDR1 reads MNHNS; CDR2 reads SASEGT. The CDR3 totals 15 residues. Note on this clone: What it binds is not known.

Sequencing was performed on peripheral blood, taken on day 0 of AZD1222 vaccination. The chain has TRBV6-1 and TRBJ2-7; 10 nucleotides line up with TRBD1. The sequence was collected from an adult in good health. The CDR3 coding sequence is TGTGCCAGCAGTGAGCTCACCGGGACAGGGGACGAGCAGTACTTC. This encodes CASSELTGTGDEQYF.